Following are 28 T cell receptor beta chains from one sample sequenced in a study of CD8 T cells in Susac syndrome. It was with random hexamers that about 0.45 to 1 ug RNA was reverse transcribed. MiXCR was run by TCRdb on the immunoSEQ multiplex PCR reads, yielding one entry per CDR3 protein. The sample has about 400,000 distinct CDR3 sequences, roughly 85% seen once. Input material: CD8+ T cells from PBMCs. The source of these receptors is a human donor with multiple sclerosis.

The V and J genes are TRBV24-1 and TRBJ2-2, with a weak D call TRBD1 (6 bases). The CDR3 is made up of 16 amino acids. The germline V gene has CDR1 KGHDR and CDR2 SFDVKD. Trimming cost V 1 base and J 0 bases, with 8 bases left between them. The CDR3 reads CATSDFGGPNTGELFF. In DNA form, the CDR3 reads TGTGCCACCAGTGATTTTGGGGGCCCGAACACCGGGGAGCTGTTTTTT.

The V call is TRBV5-1, the J call TRBJ1-2; TRBD1 matches at 9 bases. Germline V gene sequence: CDR1 SGHRS, CDR2 YFSETQ. The CDR3 contains 13 residues. The V segment lost 3 bases and the J segment 8 bases; nucleotides outside the gene matches: 5. CDR3 amino acids: CASSSTGGLGYTF. CDR3 bases: TGCGCCAGCAGCTCCACAGGGGGCTTGGGCTACACCTTC.

The rearrangement joins TRBV2 to TRBJ2-7; possibly TRBD1 or TRBD2 for D (6 bases each). The CDR3 spans 14 residues. The germline V gene encodes CDR1 SNHLY and CDR2 FYNNEI. The V and J ends lost 1 base and 2 bases respectively, with 9 bases between them. CDR3 sequence (DNA): TGTGCCAGCAGTGAAGGGAGGGGGGCCTACGAGCAGTACTTC. This translates into CASSEGRGAYEQYF.

This chain joins TRBV2 and TRBJ1-2; TRBD1 is a possible D gene (6 bases). V lost 0 bases, J lost 5 bases, and 13 bases lay in between. The germline gives CDR1 SNHLY, CDR2 FYNNEI. This CDR3 spans 15 amino acids. The CDR3 DNA reads as TGTGCCAGCAGTGAAGCGTTGGGGGCGGAATATGGCTACACCTTC. Encoded protein: CASSEALGAEYGYTF.

The chain carries TRBV28 and TRBJ2-1; 9 positions match TRBD1. Trimming removed 6 bases from V and 7 bases from J; junction bases left unmatched: 10. The CDR3 totals 15 residues. Per germline, CDR1 MDHEN and CDR2 SYDVKM. CDR3: CASSRGQGFLNEQFF. In DNA, the CDR3 is TGTGCCAGCAGCCGCGGACAGGGGTTCCTAAATGAGCAGTTCTTC.

The chain joins TRBV27 to TRBJ2-7; D may be TRBD2 (6 bases). This CDR3 comprises 15 residues. Germline lookup yields CDR1 MNHEY and CDR2 SMNVEV (reference sequence). The ends were cut back, 2 bases at V and 4 bases at J, with 15 bases in the middle. CDR3 nucleotides: TGTGCCAGCAGTTTAACTAGCTTCGGATCTTACGAGCAGTACTTC. Translating gives CASSLTSFGSYEQYF.

This clonotype was detected a few times. The V gene is TRBV7-2, the J gene TRBJ2-3; 7 bases are shared with TRBD2. The CDR3 has 13 residues. Germline assignment: CDR1 SGHTA and CDR2 FQGNSA. Germline trimming cut 4 bases from V and 4 bases from J; bases unmatched to any gene: 2. The CDR3 loop reads CASSWGGSDTQYF. In nucleotides, the CDR3 is TGTGCCAGCAGCTGGGGGGGGTCAGATACGCAGTATTTT.

The chain recombines TRBV15 with TRBJ1-1, with TRBD1 as a possible D gene (6 bases). V was pared by 5 bases and J by 0 bases, with 19 bases between. From germline, CDR1 is LNHNV and CDR2 YYDKDF (reference sequence). The CDR3 length is 17 residues. The DNA for the CDR3 is TGTGCCACCAGCGCCCATGGGGGGGGCGACATGAACACTGAAGCTTTCTTT. Translating it yields CATSAHGGGDMNTEAFF.

This clonotype showed up just once. The rearrangement links TRBV7-9 to TRBJ2-7; TRBD2 might be the D (7 bases). CDR1 is SEHNR, CDR2 FQNEAQ, per germline (reference sequence). The germline V and J ends were trimmed by 2 bases and 0 bases, with 14 bases remaining between them. The CDR3 loop spans 16 amino acids. CDR3 sequence reads: CASSLSGTPASYEQYF. CDR3 DNA sequence: TGTGCCAGCAGCTTAAGCGGGACACCGGCCTCCTACGAGCAGTACTTC.

This chain links TRBV29-1 with TRBJ1-1; D gene ambiguous. Germline CDR1 reads SQVTM; CDR2 reads ANQGSEA. Trimming left V 0 bases short and J 5 bases short, with 4 bases between. CDR3 length: 11 amino acids. The CDR3 coding sequence is TGCAGCGTTGAAGATCGTACTGAAGCTTTCTTT. It translates to CSVEDRTEAFF. Full variable domain (rest looked up from reference TRBV29-1 and TRBJ1-1): SAVISQKPSRDICQRGTSLTIQCQVDSQVTMMFWYRQQPGQSLTLIATANQGSEATYESGFVIDKFPISRPNLTFSTLTVSNMSPEDSSIYLCSVEDRTEAFFGQGTRLTVV.

The chain couples TRBV7-6 to TRBJ1-1; D call uncertain. The CDR3 runs 15 residues. In germline, CDR1 is SGHVS, CDR2 FNYEAQ. V lost 5 bases to trimming and J lost 1 base, with 14 bases between them. The CDR3 coding sequence is TGTGCCAGCAGCCACTGGGGAGTAACGAACACTGAAGCTTTCTTT. The encoded protein is CASSHWGVTNTEAFF.

The chain couples TRBV2 to TRBJ1-2, with D tentatively TRBD1 (6 bases). Deletions cut 6 bases from V and 4 bases from J, with 12 bases between. Germline V CDR1 and CDR2: SNHLY, FYNNEI. The CDR3 loop spans 13 amino acids. Written as DNA, the CDR3 is TGTGCCAGCAGCCAGGGGATGCCCTATGGCTACACCTTC. Protein product: CASSQGMPYGYTF.

Only a few counts were recorded for this clonotype. This rearrangement joins TRBV28 to TRBJ2-6; perhaps TRBD1 as D (5 bases). The germline V and J ends were trimmed by 10 bases and 0 bases, with 13 bases remaining between them. This CDR3 has 15 residues. The germline gives CDR1 MDHEN, CDR2 SYDVKM. In DNA, the CDR3 is TGTGCCATCATGAATCAGGGCTCTGGGGCCAACGTCCTGACTTTC. Translating gives CAIMNQGSGANVLTF.

The chain carries TRBV6-4 and TRBJ2-6; D call uncertain. Germline V gene data show CDR1 as MRHNA and CDR2 as SNTAGT. The CDR3 contains 16 residues. Trimming cost V 5 bases and J 1 base, with 12 bases left between them. CDR3: CASSPRLSSGANVLTF. CDR3 DNA sequence: TGTGCCAGCAGTCCACGTCTTTCGTCTGGGGCCAACGTCCTGACTTTC.

The genes are TRBV20-1 and TRBJ1-1; 9 bases fit TRBD1. This CDR3 comprises 17 residues. J gave up 4 bases and V 0 bases, and 12 bases lay outside the gene matches. The germline V gene has CDR1 DFQATT and CDR2 SNEGSKA (reference sequence). CDR3 region: CSARDPRGQGSTTEAFF. The CDR3 region has the DNA TGCAGTGCTAGAGACCCTCGGGGACAGGGATCGACCACTGAAGCTTTCTTT.

This chain joins TRBV2 and TRBJ2-7; a possible D gene is TRBD2 (6 bases). CDR3 length equals 15 residues. Germline V CDR1 and CDR2: SNHLY, FYNNEI. V lost 5 bases to trimming and J lost 5 bases, with 19 bases between them. Written as DNA, the CDR3 is TGTGCCAGCAGTCCGGGACTCCTCCAAAACGACGAGCAGTACTTC. It yields the protein CASSPGLLQNDEQYF.

The chain employs TRBV4-1 and TRBJ2-7; 9 positions match TRBD2. After removal of 2 bases from V and 4 bases from J, the junction contained 6 bases not matched to a gene. Germline V lookup: CDR1 MGHRA, CDR2 YSYEKL. The CDR3 covers 15 residues. The CDR3: CASSQSSGAGYEQYF. The CDR3 DNA reads as TGCGCCAGCAGCCAATCTAGCGGGGCAGGGTACGAGCAGTACTTC.

This clonotype was recorded once. This chain uses TRBV12-3 or TRBV12-4 with TRBJ1-1; D unresolved. CDR3 length: 12 amino acids. V was trimmed by 6 bases and J by 11 bases, leaving 16 bases between them. CDR3 residues: CASRTPGDGAFF. The DNA of the CDR3 is TGTGCCAGCAGGACACCGGGAGATGGGGCTTTCTTT.

This clonotype was seen a few times. CDR3 DNA: TGTGCCAGCAACACAGGGGTACATGAGCAGTTCTTC. This translates into CASNTGVHEQFF. This chain connects TRBV6-1 to TRBJ2-1, with 7 nucleotides matching TRBD1. Germline lookup yields CDR1 MNHNS and CDR2 SASEGT. Losses at the gene ends were 7 bases for V and 8 bases for J; bases not matched to a gene: 5. CDR3 length equals 12 residues.

This clonotype was observed a handful of times. V is TRBV5-6 and J is TRBJ2-7; 7 bases match TRBD2. This CDR3 contains 15 residues. The J segment lost 2 bases and the V segment lost 4 bases, leaving 9 bases of the junction unmatched. Germline lookup yields CDR1 SGHDT and CDR2 YYEEEE. The CDR3 sequence is CASSGRLAHTYEQYF. The CDR3 DNA sequence: TGTGCCAGCAGCGGTCGACTAGCCCATACCTACGAGCAGTACTTC.

The chain couples TRBV20-1 to TRBJ1-1, with 11 bases matching TRBD1. Germline V gene lookup returns CDR1 DFQATT and CDR2 SNEGSKA (reference sequence). This CDR3 has 17 amino acids. V shed 6 bases and J 0 bases; nucleotides not matched to a gene: 12. The CDR3 DNA reads as TGCAGTGCCGAATCCGGGACAGGGGGAGAGGTGAACACTGAAGCTTTCTTT. Encoded protein: CSAESGTGGEVNTEAFF.

The rearrangement joins TRBV7-9 to TRBJ2-7, with D unresolved. V shed 3 bases and J shed 6 bases, with 9 bases lying between them. This CDR3 contains 12 residues. Germline values: CDR1 SEHNR, CDR2 FQNEAQ (reference sequence). The CDR3 DNA reads as TGTGCCAGCAGCTTGGGCCTCCTCGAGCAGTACTTC. This codes for CASSLGLLEQYF.

The chain carries TRBV9 and TRBJ2-1; 10 bases match TRBD2. V shed 3 bases, J shed 1 base, and the junction held 1 base outside the gene matches. Germline V gene lookup returns CDR1 SGDLS and CDR2 YYNGEE. The CDR3 runs to 15 residues. CDR3 coding DNA: TGTGCCAGCAGCGGGACTAGCGGATCCTACAATGAGCAGTTCTTC. Translated, it gives CASSGTSGSYNEQFF. The full variable domain, in which reference TRBV9 and TRBJ2-1 provide the parts outside the CDR3, is DSGVTQTPKHLITATGQRVTLRCSPRSGDLSVYWYQQSLDQGLQFLIQYYNGEERAKGNILERFSAQQFPDLHSELNLSSLELGDSALYFCASSGTSGSYNEQFFGPGTRLTVL.

The rearrangement uses TRBV29-1 and TRBJ1-1; D is unresolved. Trimming cost V 6 bases and J 5 bases, with 22 bases left between them. This CDR3 has 15 residues. Germline values: CDR1 SQVTM, CDR2 ANQGSEA. The CDR3, as DNA: TGCAGCGTAGACACCGGGAGAATCGAAGGGACTGAAGCTTTCTTT. Protein: CSVDTGRIEGTEAFF.

The rearrangement links TRBV12-3 or TRBV12-4 to TRBJ1-5; 7 nucleotides match TRBD1. The CDR3 has 15 amino acids. The V and J ends lost 0 bases and 5 bases, in that order; junction bases with no gene match: 4. For the CDR3, the DNA is TGTGCCAGCAGTTTAGCAGGGGGCGGGTATCAGCCCCAGCATTTT. This gives the protein CASSLAGGGYQPQHF.

The chain couples TRBV20-1 to TRBJ2-1; D is undetermined. Trimming shortened V by 4 bases and J by 0 bases, and 10 bases separated the two germline ends. The CDR3 runs 14 residues. Germline loops: CDR1 DFQATT, CDR2 SNEGSKA (reference sequence). The CDR3 DNA reads as TGCAGTGCTATCAGCTTGAGCTCCTACAATGAGCAGTTCTTC. This sequence encodes CSAISLSSYNEQFF.

This clonotype appeared a single time. The chain carries TRBV27 and TRBJ2-7; the D gene is possibly TRBD1 (6 bases). Trimming took 6 bases from V and 7 from J, leaving 22 bases between them. Looked up from germline, CDR1 is MNHEY and CDR2 is SMNVEV (reference sequence). The CDR3 has 15 residues. In DNA, the CDR3 is TGTGCCAGCAGAACTATTAACAGGGTGCCCGGGGAGCAGTACTTC. This encodes CASRTINRVPGEQYF.

V gene TRBV12-3 or TRBV12-4 combines with J gene TRBJ2-5; a weak D match, TRBD2 (7 bases). V lost 2 bases and J 4 bases, leaving 8 bases between the germline ends. The CDR3 spans 13 residues. The CDR3 reads CASSLRGGETQYF. CDR3 coding DNA: TGTGCCAGCAGTTTAAGGGGGGGAGAGACCCAGTACTTC.